The 32 T cell receptor beta chains given below trace back to one sample, sequenced in a study of a mutant IDH1 vaccine in newly diagnosed glioma. Time point reported: week 23, last vaccination. Every single dose of the vaccine, 300 ug of mutant IDH1 20-mer peptide, came with topical imiquimod. Their cognate antigens are unknown. The protocol was immunoSEQ multiplex PCR, while the TCRdb copy is restricted to in-frame clones and leaves out a portion. There are tens of thousands of clones in the sample; more than 80% occur only once, and around 0.73% lies in the top ten. Material: PBMCs, obtained from a glioma patient whose treatment included an IDH1 peptide vaccine. The source is a woman aged 45-65 years with glioma.

V usage is TRBV28 and J usage is TRBJ1-1, with 7 bases identical to TRBD1. V shed 4 bases and J 2 bases; nucleotides not matched to a gene: 10. Germline assignment: CDR1 MDHEN and CDR2 SYDVKM. The CDR3 loop spans 16 amino acids. CDR3 sequence (DNA): TGTGCCAGCAGTTCACCAGCAGGGGGGGATAACACTGAAGCTTTCTTT. This codes for CASSSPAGGDNTEAFF.

This clone is a singleton in its sample. V and J are TRBV9 and TRBJ2-1; D is unclear. Germline V gene sequence: CDR1 SGDLS, CDR2 YYNGEE. Deletions cut 2 bases from V and 3 bases from J, with 6 bases between. CDR3 length: 13 residues. As DNA, the CDR3 is TGTGCCAGCAGCGTTAACTTCTACAATGAGCAGTTCTTC. Amino acids: CASSVNFYNEQFF.

This clone was seen a single time. This sequence joins TRBV25-1 and TRBJ2-6, with a possible D match to TRBD2 (6 bases). Trimming cost V 0 bases and J 0 bases, with 9 bases left between them. The CDR3 spans 17 residues. Germline CDR1 MGHDK, CDR2 SYGVNS. In DNA form, the CDR3 reads TGTGCCAGCAGTGAATATGCGGGAAGCTCTGGGGCCAACGTCCTGACTTTC. Translating gives CASSEYAGSSGANVLTF.

The chain combines TRBV5-6 with TRBJ2-7; weak D call: TRBD2 (6 bases). This CDR3 spans 15 amino acids. Germline loops: CDR1 SGHDT, CDR2 YYEEEE. The V gene lost 0 bases and the J gene lost 1 base, with 11 bases spanning the gap. The CDR3 coding sequence is TGTGCCAGCAGCTTGGGGGCGGGGCAGTCCTACGAGCAGTACTTC. Its translation: CASSLGAGQSYEQYF.

V is TRBV28 and J is TRBJ1-2; D is uncertain. The CDR3 is 10 amino acids. Trimming took off 10 bases at V and 8 bases at J, with 11 bases between the two ends. CDR1 and CDR2 (germline): MDHEN, SYDVKM. The CDR3 sequence is CATKLQGYTF. In DNA form, the CDR3 reads TGTGCCACTAAGCTCCAAGGCTACACCTTC.

This chain uses TRBV7-9 with TRBJ2-2; D is unclear. Germline V gene lookup returns CDR1 SEHNR and CDR2 FQNEAQ (reference sequence). Trimming stripped 2 bases from V and 4 bases from J, with 8 bases between. CDR3 length equals 14 residues. The CDR3 sequence: CASSLSQITGELFF. In DNA form, the CDR3 reads TGTGCCAGCAGCTTATCCCAAATCACCGGGGAGCTGTTTTTT.

The CDR3 nucleotides are TGTGCCAGCAGCTCTCAACCCGGCCGGCAGACCATCTACGAGCAGTACTTC. It encodes CASSSQPGRQTIYEQYF. The chain uses TRBV7-6 and TRBJ2-7; D is undetermined. CDR3 size: 17 residues. Germline-derived CDR1 and CDR2 are SGHVS and FNYEAQ. Trimming pared 4 bases from V and 3 bases from J, leaving 22 bases between.

This chain connects TRBV11-2 to TRBJ2-7; TRBD1 or TRBD2 may be the D gene (5 bases each). The CDR3 contains 14 residues. Trimming shortened V by 1 base and J by 6 bases, and 13 bases separated the two germline ends. Germline-derived CDR1 and CDR2 are SGHAT and FQNNGV. This CDR3 reads CASSLGGRFPEQYF. CDR3 coding DNA: TGTGCCAGCAGCTTAGGGGGACGCTTTCCCGAGCAGTACTTC.

The chain combines TRBV7-8 with TRBJ2-7; 7 bases line up with TRBD2. The CDR3 extends over 13 amino acids. V lost 5 bases to trimming and J lost 6 bases; unmatched junction nucleotides: 7. The V gene's germline CDR1 is SGHVS and CDR2 FQNEAQ. CDR3 loop: CASSPRGEGEQYF. DNA for the CDR3: TGTGCCAGCAGCCCAAGAGGGGAGGGCGAGCAGTACTTC.

The chain uses TRBV28 and TRBJ1-4; 8 bases agree with TRBD1. Germline-derived CDR1 and CDR2 are MDHEN and SYDVKM. J lost 6 bases, V lost 7 bases, and 10 bases had no gene match. This CDR3 has 15 residues. CDR3 region: CASTTTQGAYEKLFF. For the CDR3, the DNA is TGTGCCAGCACCACTACCCAGGGGGCTTATGAAAAACTGTTTTTT.

This clone was observed a single time. J is TRBJ1-2 and V is TRBV4-1; the match to TRBD1 covers 8 bases. V shed 4 bases and J 2 bases; nucleotides not matched to a gene: 9. Germline CDR1 and CDR2: MGHRA and YSYEKL. CDR3 length: 16 amino acids. The CDR3 sequence: CASSPPGNRGNYGYTF. In nucleotides, the CDR3 is TGCGCCAGCAGCCCACCCGGAAACAGGGGGAACTATGGCTACACCTTC.

The genes are TRBV18 and TRBJ2-7; D is unclear. Trimming pared 3 bases from V and 1 base from J, leaving 10 bases between. The CDR3 has 14 residues. Germline-derived CDR1 and CDR2 are KGHSH and LQKENI. CDR3 residues: CASSPLDNSYEQYF. The CDR3 DNA reads TGTGCCAGCTCACCGCTTGACAATTCCTACGAGCAGTACTTC.

The J gene is TRBJ2-7, the V gene TRBV30, with 9 bases that match TRBD1. The CDR3 spans 13 residues. Looked up from germline, CDR1 is GTSNPN and CDR2 is SVGIG (reference sequence). V was pared by 5 bases and J by 3 bases, with 5 bases of the junction left unmatched. The CDR3: CAWETGGSYEQYF. The CDR3 nucleotides are TGTGCCTGGGAGACAGGGGGAAGCTACGAGCAGTACTTC.

The chain has TRBV6-1 and TRBJ2-7; 8 bases match TRBD1. Looked up from germline, CDR1 is MNHNS and CDR2 is SASEGT. There are 13 residues in the CDR3. The J segment lost 6 bases and the V segment lost 11 bases, leaving 12 bases of the junction unmatched. CDR3 bases: TGTGCCTTCACCCGACAGGGGAGTCGCGAGCAGTACTTC. Translating gives CAFTRQGSREQYF.

CDR3 sequence reads: CASSFWGAGEQFF. CDR3 in DNA: TGTGCCAGCAGTTTTTGGGGGGCGGGTGAGCAGTTCTTC. This sequence joins TRBV5-6 and TRBJ2-1; D is perhaps TRBD1 or TRBD2 (6 bases each). Trimming took 5 bases from V and 9 from J, leaving 15 bases between them. Germline V gene data show CDR1 as SGHDT and CDR2 as YYEEEE. This CDR3 is built from 13 residues. Filled out from reference TRBV5-6 and TRBJ2-1, the complete variable domain reads DAGVTQSPTHLIKTRGQQVTLRCSPKSGHDTVSWYQQALGQGPQFIFQYYEEEERQRGNFPDRFSGHQFPNYSSELNVNALLLGDSALYLCASSFWGAGEQFFGPGTRLTVL.

This chain uses TRBV7-9 with TRBJ2-5, with 10 nucleotides matching TRBD1. Germline V gives CDR1 SEHNR, CDR2 FQNEAQ (reference sequence). The V segment lost 10 bases and the J segment 5 bases; nucleotides outside the gene matches: 7. The CDR3 covers 13 residues. The CDR3 loop reads CATPGQGTETQYF. The CDR3 nucleotides are TGTGCCACCCCGGGACAGGGGACCGAGACCCAGTACTTC.

The chain's CDR3 is CASSANPASTDTQYF. As DNA, the CDR3 is TGTGCCAGCTCCGCGAACCCAGCGAGCACAGATACGCAGTATTTT. V gene TRBV18 combines with J gene TRBJ2-3; D is ambiguous. Germline CDR1 and CDR2: KGHSH and LQKENI. The V and J ends lost 6 bases and 0 bases respectively, with 13 bases between them. This CDR3 has 15 residues.

The chain has TRBV19 and TRBJ1-6; D is unresolved. The CDR3 spans 15 residues. V was trimmed by 4 bases and J by 4 bases, leaving 11 bases between them. Germline V CDR1 and CDR2: LNHDA, SQIVND (reference sequence). As DNA, the CDR3 is TGTGCCAGTAGTACCTCGACACCTTATAATTCACCCCTCCACTTT. It translates to CASSTSTPYNSPLHF.

The chain uses TRBV28 and TRBJ2-7, with 8 bases that match TRBD1. This CDR3 has 16 residues. CDR1 and CDR2 from the germline V gene are MDHEN and SYDVKM. Germline trimming cut 5 bases from V and 7 bases from J; bases unmatched to any gene: 16. CDR3 bases: TGTGCCAGCAGTCTTGGGGGTGGGACAGGTAGGCGGGAGCAGTACTTC. Its protein product is CASSLGGGTGRREQYF.

The rearrangement joins TRBV7-3 to TRBJ1-1; D gene ambiguous. Trimming stripped 2 bases from V and 1 base from J, with 8 bases between. The CDR3 contains 14 residues. Germline CDR1 and CDR2: SGHTA and FQGTGA. This CDR3 reads CASSLRPGNTEAFF. The CDR3 DNA is TGTGCCAGCAGCTTACGGCCCGGGAACACTGAAGCTTTCTTT.

This sequence joins TRBV21-1 and TRBJ2-7; TRBD1 is taken as the D call from the table, unchecked against the DNA. TRBV21-1 is a known pseudogene. CDR3 length: 15 amino acids. CDR3 protein: CASSKETGQFYEQYF. The DNA of the CDR3 is TGTGCCAGCAGCAAAGAGACAGGGCAGTTTTACGAGCAGTACTTC.

The chain recombines TRBV19 with TRBJ2-1; D gene uncertain. The V gene lost 7 bases and the J gene lost 7 bases, with 29 bases spanning the gap. CDR3 length: 18 residues. The V gene's germline CDR1 is LNHDA and CDR2 SQIVND (reference sequence). The CDR3: CASTPLGTSRALTNEQFF. CDR3 in DNA: TGTGCCAGTACCCCCCTGGGCACTTCAAGGGCTTTAACAAATGAGCAGTTCTTC.

The rearrangement joins TRBV29-1 to TRBJ2-5; 8 bases agree with TRBD1. This CDR3 contains 12 residues. Germline CDR1 and CDR2: SQVTM and ANQGSEA. The trim removed 8 bases at V and 3 bases at J, leaving 5 bases unmatched. The CDR3 reads CSLSTGEETQYF. The CDR3 coding sequence is TGCAGCCTATCGACAGGGGAAGAGACCCAGTACTTC.

The sample holds one count of this clone. CDR3 sequence reads: CASSLTGVQHF. For the CDR3, the DNA is TGTGCCAGCAGTCTGACAGGGGTCCAGCATTTT. V gene TRBV28 combines with J gene TRBJ1-5, with 8 bases matching TRBD1. Germline V lookup: CDR1 MDHEN, CDR2 SYDVKM. The CDR3 sequence is 11 residues long. V lost 5 bases and J lost 12; bases outside the gene matches: 3.

The chain recombines TRBV2 with TRBJ2-3; 8 bases are shared with TRBD2. The CDR3 totals 18 residues. CDR1 and CDR2 (germline): SNHLY, FYNNEI. Trimming cost V 7 bases and J 4 bases; bases outside gene matches: 19. CDR3 region: CASTEPSTSARGPDTQYF. The CDR3 DNA follows: TGTGCCAGCACCGAACCCTCGACTAGCGCCAGAGGGCCAGATACGCAGTATTTT.

This chain uses TRBV6-1 with TRBJ1-5; tentative D call: TRBD1 (6 bases). The CDR3 runs to 13 residues. Trimming took 9 bases from V and 6 from J, leaving 15 bases between them. Looked up from germline, CDR1 is MNHNS and CDR2 is SASEGT. DNA for the CDR3: TGTGCCAGTTCGGACGGGACACTTCAGCCCCAGCATTTT. This sequence encodes CASSDGTLQPQHF.

The J gene is TRBJ1-2, the V gene TRBV7-9; D is uncertain. V lost 1 base, J lost 6 bases, and 12 bases lay in between. CDR1 is SEHNR and CDR2 is FQNEAQ in the germline V gene (reference sequence). This CDR3 has 14 amino acids. CDR3 in DNA: TGTGCCAGCAGCTTAGTTCGTCCCCCGGATGGCTACACCTTC. Amino acids: CASSLVRPPDGYTF.

This chain links TRBV28 with TRBJ2-7; D might be TRBD2 (5 bases). There are 18 residues in the CDR3. Germline CDR1 reads MDHEN; CDR2 reads SYDVKM. The V gene lost 4 bases and the J gene lost 1 base, with 23 bases spanning the gap. CDR3 in amino acids: CASSSSPGMGSLSYEQYF. The CDR3, as DNA: TGTGCCAGCAGTTCCTCCCCGGGGATGGGAAGCCTTTCCTACGAGCAGTACTTC.

This clone was seen only once. The chain couples TRBV29-1 to TRBJ2-7, with TRBD1 as a possible D gene (5 bases). The germline V gene has CDR1 SQVTM and CDR2 ANQGSEA. CDR3 size: 11 residues. V lost 1 base and J lost 6, with 7 bases in between. The CDR3 here is CSVEGRGEQYF. The CDR3, as DNA: TGCAGCGTTGAAGGAAGGGGCGAGCAGTACTTC.

The rearrangement joins TRBV29-1 to TRBJ2-5; TRBD1 might be the D (6 bases). The CDR3 length is 12 residues. Germline values: CDR1 SQVTM, CDR2 ANQGSEA. V lost 1 base and J 5 bases, leaving 8 bases between the germline ends. CDR3 nucleotides: TGCAGCGTTGAAGGGGGGCGCGAGACCCAGTACTTC. Translated, it gives CSVEGGRETQYF.

Note on this clone: One end of the junction does not line up with germline, which may come from a read error. The CDR3, as DNA: TGTGCTAGCAGCTTAGTAGGGGCCACTTACAATGAGCAGTTCTTC. Protein sequence: CASSLVGATYNEQFF. V and J are TRBV7-7 and TRBJ2-1; TRBD1 is a possible D gene (5 bases). Germline-derived CDR1 and CDR2 are SSHAT and FNYEAQ (reference sequence). The CDR3 contains 15 residues.

The rearrangement joins TRBV7-3 to TRBJ2-5; TRBD2 matches 9 bases. V lost 6 bases and J lost 5; bases outside the gene matches: 10. Germline-derived CDR1 and CDR2 are SGHTA and FQGTGA. This CDR3 region has 15 residues. CDR3 protein: CASSGGLAGRETQYF. CDR3 DNA sequence: TGTGCCAGCAGTGGCGGGCTAGCGGGAAGGGAGACCCAGTACTTC.